This T cell receptor beta chain derives from a study of blood T cell repertoires in COVID-19 (dated by TCRdb to the early 2020s). Notes on the research overall: Samples from collaborators originated in the United States, Italy and Spain and spanned both the acute and convalescent phases of COVID-19. The material from the prospective study consisted of cDNA or gDNA derived from T cells, B-cell-depleted T cells, or PBMCs. Subjects who had been exposed to COVID-19, were actively infected with it, or had recovered from it provided the deeply sampled blood TCRbeta repertoires that made up the dataset. The repertoires were made available in a free public database intended to serve as a resource for research on the immune response to SARS-CoV-2. The samples were drawn from two sources: the first 160 participants of the ongoing ImmuneRACE study, and 950 to 1,500 subjects contributed by 6 global collaborators. Sample metadata almost always included a de-identified subject ID, COVID-19 status, age in years and sex. HLA class I and class II types, where available, came from metadata supplied by the sample provider rather than from assay-based typing.

About this clone itself: What this receptor recognizes is not known. It has no much larger one-base neighbor in the sample; base qualities were not kept.

The collaborating institutions used their own protocols to collect whole blood in K2EDTA tubes. For TCRbeta analysis, collaborators shipped samples in one of three forms: frozen whole blood, isolated PBMCs, or DNA extracted from either of those sample types. The CDR3, from cysteine to phenylalanine, totals 19 residues. Only CDR3 DNA is held: 57 bases, read in frame from base 1. TCRbeta CDR3 regions were amplified from genomic DNA by means of the immunoSEQ Assay, a bias-controlled multiplex PCR. In the paper's pipeline: The number of nucleated cells in each sample was estimated by amplification of reference gene primers within the assay. To quantify the absolute abundance of each unique TCRbeta CDR3 rearrangement, sequence reads were collapsed and filtered. For each sample, productive Simpson clonality was calculated as the square root of Simpson's diversity index over productive rearrangements. Not all clones reach the TCRdb copy of this immuneACCESS table, which keeps in-frame sequences only. Checked studies attribute under half of the gap to unresolved V genes and leave the rest unexplained. From that table come the V and J calls and clone size; the DNA was used to work out D and trimming. The sample data list some 150,000 clones, and around 83% of these were observed just once. Of the sample, 1.5% to 2% is held by the ten largest clones.

The paper's findings and limits, for the study overall: Clinical and demographic metadata were provided uncurated, with the amount varying by source and participant.

The sequencing sample was made of peripheral blood. The receptor chain draws on TRBV21-1 and TRBJ2-3; no DNA check was done on the table's D call, TRBD2. TRBV21-1 is designated a pseudogene. The TCR comes from a human donor in a cohort sampled during active COVID-19. CDR3 sequence: CASSNERLAGGPATDTQYF. The DNA sequence is TGTGCCAGCAGCAATGAGAGACTAGCGGGAGGGCCGGCCACAGATACGCAGTATTTT.